The 27 T cell receptor beta chains given below trace back to one sample, sequenced in a study of OX40 agonist ivuxolimab in advanced cancers. Library preparation used the immunoSEQ multiplex PCR assay. TCRdb stores this immuneACCESS table with in-frame sequences only. Part of the clones is absent; in the studies checked, under half of the shortfall reflects unresolved V genes, and no reason is known for the rest. This sample gives 60,000 to 90,000 clones in total; more than 70% of them show up just once. The ten largest clones represent under 0.8% of the sample. This material consisted of CD4+ or CD8+ T cells sorted from blood, taken in a trial of the OX40 agonist ivuxolimab. Every receptor here comes from an adult with an advanced solid tumor such as melanoma, head and neck, liver or kidney cancer.

The rearrangement joins TRBV18 to TRBJ1-1; TRBD1 matches 8 bases. The germline V gene encodes CDR1 KGHSH and CDR2 LQKENI. The CDR3 length is 13 residues. The V segment lost 5 bases and the J segment 4 bases; nucleotides outside the gene matches: 3. CDR3: CASSIQGATEAFF. The CDR3, as DNA: TGTGCCAGCTCAATTCAGGGGGCCACTGAAGCTTTCTTT.

For the CDR3, the DNA is TGTGCCAGCAGTGAAATACGTCAGCCCCAGCATTTT. Protein: CASSEIRQPQHF. This chain connects TRBV6-1 to TRBJ1-5; D is undetermined. CDR1 is MNHNS and CDR2 is SASEGT in the germline V gene. The CDR3 sequence is 12 residues long. V gave up 2 bases and J gave up 6 bases, with 5 bases separating them.

This clone was seen a few times. This chain uses TRBV28 with TRBJ1-5; 7 bases fit TRBD1. Germline loops: CDR1 MDHEN, CDR2 SYDVKM. V was pared by 6 bases and J by 7 bases, with 12 bases of the junction left unmatched. The CDR3 has 15 residues. The CDR3 sequence: CASRRQTGAGQPQHF. The CDR3 nucleotides are TGTGCCAGCAGGAGACAAACAGGGGCCGGGCAGCCCCAGCATTTT.

This clone has only a few counts. This rearrangement joins TRBV2 to TRBJ1-2; a weak D match, TRBD1 (6 bases). V lost 3 bases, J lost 6 bases, and 11 bases lay in between. Germline-derived CDR1 and CDR2 are SNHLY and FYNNEI. The CDR3 consists of 13 residues. CDR3 nucleotides: TGTGCCAGCAGTGACCCAGGGGAGGATGGCTACACCTTC. It specifies CASSDPGEDGYTF. Variable domain in full (rest from reference TRBV2 and TRBJ1-2): EPEVTQTPSHQVTQMGQEVILRCVPISNHLYFYWYRQILGQKVEFLVSFYNNEISEKSEIFDDQFSVERPDGSNFTLKIRSTKLEDSAMYFCASSDPGEDGYTFGSGTRLTVV.

This clone appeared once. The J gene is TRBJ2-1, the V gene TRBV5-1; D gene ambiguous. This CDR3 is 16 amino acids long. The V end lost 0 bases, the J end lost 0 bases, and 10 bases lay between the germline ends. Germline lookup yields CDR1 SGHRS and CDR2 YFSETQ. The CDR3 DNA sequence: TGCGCCAGCAGCTTGGGCCGTCGAAGCTCCTACAATGAGCAGTTCTTC. Translating it yields CASSLGRRSSYNEQFF.

This clone has more than one count but fewer than ten. This rearrangement joins TRBV11-3 to TRBJ2-6; 9 nucleotides line up with TRBD1. V trimming: 5 bases; J trimming: 4 bases; junction bases outside the gene matches: 6. In germline, CDR1 is SGHNT, CDR2 YENEEA. There are 16 residues in the CDR3. This CDR3 reads CASSIQGAQGANVLTF. Written as DNA, the CDR3 is TGTGCCAGCAGCATACAGGGGGCGCAGGGGGCCAACGTCCTGACTTTC.

This chain joins TRBV7-8 and TRBJ2-1, with 15 bases fitting TRBD2. The CDR3 is 17 residues long. Per germline, CDR1 SGHVS and CDR2 FQNEAQ. V lost 4 bases to trimming and J lost 5 bases; unmatched junction nucleotides: 6. The CDR3 region is CASSYGLAGGGHNEQFF. The DNA for the CDR3 is TGTGCCAGCAGCTACGGACTAGCGGGAGGGGGCCACAATGAGCAGTTCTTC.

This chain connects TRBV30 to TRBJ1-1, with D unresolved. This CDR3 has 11 amino acids. Trimming left V 2 bases short and J 3 bases short, with 4 bases between. Looked up from germline, CDR1 is GTSNPN and CDR2 is SVGIG (reference sequence). CDR3 DNA: TGTGCCTGGAGTCTGGACACTGAAGCTTTCTTT. Its protein is CAWSLDTEAFF. Variable domain in full (rest from reference TRBV30 and TRBJ1-1): SQTIHQWPATLVQPVGSPLSLECTVEGTSNPNLYWYRQAAGRGLQLLFYSVGIGQISSEVPQNLSASRPQDRQFILSSKKLLLSDSGFYLCAWSLDTEAFFGQGTRLTVV.

V gene TRBV4-1 combines with J gene TRBJ1-5; D is unresolved. CDR3 length equals 16 residues. Germline loops: CDR1 MGHRA, CDR2 YSYEKL. The V and J ends lost 0 bases and 2 bases respectively, with 11 bases between them. CDR3 sequence reads: CASSQDGGVGNQPQHF. In nucleotides, the CDR3 is TGCGCCAGCAGCCAAGATGGAGGAGTGGGCAATCAGCCCCAGCATTTT.

This chain joins TRBV18 and TRBJ2-5, with TRBD2 matching over 9 bases. CDR1 and CDR2 (germline): KGHSH, LQKENI. The CDR3 consists of 14 residues. J lost 6 bases, V lost 3 bases, and 5 bases had no gene match. The CDR3 protein is CASSPESGRQTQYF. The CDR3 DNA reads as TGTGCCAGCTCACCCGAAAGCGGGAGGCAGACCCAGTACTTC.

This clone has a single count. This chain uses TRBV10-3 with TRBJ2-1; 7 positions match TRBD2. Germline trimming cut 3 bases from V and 2 bases from J; bases unmatched to any gene: 7. Germline V gene lookup returns CDR1 ENHRY and CDR2 SYGVKD. The CDR3 is 16 residues long. CDR3 amino acids: CAISDPRGTTYNEQFF. CDR3 bases: TGTGCCATCAGTGACCCGAGAGGGACTACCTACAATGAGCAGTTCTTC.

The chain employs TRBV18 and TRBJ1-5; no definite D call. The V end was cut by 1 base, the J end by 1 base, with 11 bases between. This CDR3 is 16 amino acids long. Germline V lookup: CDR1 KGHSH, CDR2 LQKENI. The CDR3, as DNA: TGTGCCAGCTCACCACTGTTTTCGGGAAGCAATCAGCCCCAGCATTTT. Encoded protein: CASSPLFSGSNQPQHF.

A remark on this clone: At one boundary the junction diverges from the germline segment, which might be a read error. V usage is TRBV7-7 and J usage is TRBJ2-5, with 9 bases identical to TRBD1. The CDR3 extends over 14 amino acids. Germline CDR1 reads SSHAT; CDR2 reads FNYEAQ (reference sequence). The CDR3 region has the DNA TGTGCTAGCAGTCCGGGACAGGGCTCGGAGACCCAGTACTTC. It translates to CASSPGQGSETQYF.

J is TRBJ1-1 and V is TRBV19, with D unresolved. CDR1 and CDR2 (germline): LNHDA, SQIVND (reference sequence). Trimming took 6 bases from V and 5 from J, leaving 16 bases between them. The CDR3 totals 14 residues. CDR3 sequence reads: CASSNPPGGTEAFF. The CDR3 DNA sequence: TGTGCCAGTAGCAACCCACCGGGCGGGACTGAAGCTTTCTTT.

The chain combines TRBV4-2 with TRBJ2-1; 14 nucleotides line up with TRBD2. The ends lost 3 bases at V and 8 bases at J; junction bases unmatched: 12. Germline-derived CDR1 and CDR2 are LGHNA and YNFKEQ. CDR3 size: 18 residues. The CDR3 DNA is TGTGCCAGCAGCCACCTCCCCGGGACTAGCGGGAGCTTAGATGAGCAGTTCTTC. Encoded protein: CASSHLPGTSGSLDEQFF.

The rearrangement uses TRBV6-6 and TRBJ1-1; perhaps TRBD1 as D (5 bases). The V gene lost 6 bases and the J gene lost 4 bases, with 15 bases spanning the gap. This CDR3 comprises 14 residues. Germline V lookup: CDR1 MNHNY, CDR2 SVGAGI (reference sequence). The CDR3 DNA reads TGTGCCAGCAGGGCCCGGGAGGGGTCCACTGAAGCTTTCTTT. Protein sequence: CASRAREGSTEAFF.

The gene calls are TRBV6-1 and TRBJ2-4; possible D gene TRBD1, 6 bases. The CDR3 loop spans 19 amino acids. V was clipped by 3 bases and J by 1 base, with 22 bases between them. Germline values: CDR1 MNHNS, CDR2 SASEGT. The CDR3 here is CASSDQPGVTGRAKNIQYF. CDR3 bases: TGTGCCAGCAGTGATCAGCCAGGGGTAACTGGACGCGCCAAAAACATTCAGTACTTC.

The chain employs TRBV28 and TRBJ2-7; possible D gene TRBD1, 7 bases. The germline V gene encodes CDR1 MDHEN and CDR2 SYDVKM. The V gene lost 6 bases and the J gene lost 3 bases, with 18 bases spanning the gap. This CDR3 region has 15 residues. CDR3 nucleotide sequence: TGTGCCAGCAGGACCGGACAGGCCGGGGGCTACGAGCAGTACTTC. Its protein is CASRTGQAGGYEQYF.

The table lists this clone with a count of one. The chain carries TRBV5-4 and TRBJ2-3; either TRBD1 or TRBD2 may fit D (6 bases each). The CDR3 extends over 15 amino acids. The V gene lost 0 bases and the J gene lost 0 bases, with 8 bases spanning the gap. Germline CDR1 reads SGHNT; CDR2 reads YYREEE (reference sequence). DNA of the CDR3: TGTGCCAGCAGCTTGGAGGGGGGAAGCACAGATACGCAGTATTTT. This gives the protein CASSLEGGSTDTQYF.

This clone appeared a few times. V gene TRBV7-9 combines with J gene TRBJ1-1; D unclear. This CDR3 has 16 amino acids. V was cut by 5 bases and J by 0 bases, with 16 bases left in between. Germline V lookup: CDR1 SEHNR, CDR2 FQNEAQ (reference sequence). The CDR3: CASSPWEVQLNTEAFF. CDR3 sequence (DNA): TGTGCCAGCAGCCCCTGGGAGGTTCAGTTGAACACTGAAGCTTTCTTT.

The genes are TRBV11-3 and TRBJ2-5; D is unresolved. Germline-derived CDR1 and CDR2 are SGHNT and YENEEA. The length of the CDR3 is 16 residues. Trimming removed 3 bases at V and 5 bases at J, with 19 bases between. The CDR3 loop is CASSFNAAEPTETQYF. CDR3 DNA: TGTGCCAGCAGCTTTAATGCGGCAGAGCCTACTGAGACCCAGTACTTC.

The genes are TRBV14 and TRBJ1-4, with D maybe TRBD1 (6 bases). V lost 4 bases and J 5 bases, leaving 14 bases between the germline ends. Germline lookup yields CDR1 SGHDN and CDR2 FVKESK. There are 15 residues in the CDR3. The CDR3 DNA reads TGTGCCAGCAGCCCGAGGGGGAGGAGAAATGAAAAACTGTTTTTT. It encodes CASSPRGRRNEKLFF.

V is TRBV7-2 and J is TRBJ2-7, with 7 bases matching TRBD1. Germline lookup yields CDR1 SGHTA and CDR2 FQGNSA. The junction had 6 bases not matched to a gene; V was cut back by 5 bases and J by 2 bases. This CDR3 is 14 amino acids long. CDR3 DNA sequence: TGTGCCAGCAGCATGGGGGACAGAACCTACGAGCAGTACTTC. It specifies CASSMGDRTYEQYF.

The DNA for the CDR3 is TGTGCCAGCAGCGCCAACAGGGGGCGGGAAAAACTGTTTTTT. Amino acids: CASSANRGREKLFF. The chain couples TRBV7-2 to TRBJ1-4, with 9 bases that match TRBD1. The CDR3 has 14 residues. V trimming: 5 bases; J trimming: 8 bases; junction bases outside the gene matches: 6. CDR1 SGHTA and CDR2 FQGNSA come from the germline V gene.

The genes are TRBV9 and TRBJ2-7; no reliable D call. The CDR3 has 13 residues. V was clipped by 2 bases and J by 2 bases, with 8 bases between them. CDR1 SGDLS and CDR2 YYNGEE come from the germline V gene. DNA for the CDR3: TGTGCCAGCAGCGTCTCAGGTCCCTACGAGCAGTACTTC. This codes for CASSVSGPYEQYF.

The chain is built from TRBV5-1 and TRBJ2-1, with D hard to call. CDR1 SGHRS and CDR2 YFSETQ come from the germline V gene. The ends were cut back, 0 bases at V and 2 bases at J, with 9 bases in the middle. CDR3 size: 15 residues. The CDR3 loop is CASSLDLNPYNEQFF. DNA for the CDR3: TGCGCCAGCAGCTTGGACCTTAACCCCTACAATGAGCAGTTCTTC.

The chain carries TRBV29-1 and TRBJ2-7, with 7 positions matching TRBD2. CDR3 length: 15 amino acids. V was pared by 3 bases and J by 4 bases, with 12 bases of the junction left unmatched. From germline, CDR1 is SQVTM and CDR2 ANQGSEA. The CDR3 reads CSVDREGPLIYEQYF. The CDR3 nucleotides are TGCAGCGTTGATAGGGAGGGCCCTTTAATTTACGAGCAGTACTTC.